What follows are 20 T cell receptor beta chains derived from one specimen sequenced in a study of shared clonotypes between healthy human individuals. The protocol was immunoSEQ multiplex PCR, while the TCRdb copy is restricted to in-frame clones and leaves out a portion. This sample has some 500,000 clones; roughly 85% occur once, and the top ten carry about 12%. Sequenced: PBMCs. The origin of the receptors is a woman aged 40-49 years in good health. Some clones in this sample may be carry-over from other donors' samples.

Remarks on this clone: Different DNA sequences within this sample yield the same CDR3. This chain uses TRBV9 with TRBJ2-1; D gene unclear. The CDR3 consists of 13 residues. The V gene lost 0 bases and the J gene lost 5 bases, with 6 bases spanning the gap. CDR1 is SGDLS and CDR2 is YYNGEE in the germline V gene. The CDR3 bases are TGTGCCAGCAGCGTAGCTGGTCACAATGAGCAGTTCTTC. It yields the protein CASSVAGHNEQFF.

The rearrangement uses TRBV21-1 and TRBJ2-7; whether TRBD2, the table's D call, matches the DNA was not checked. TRBV21-1 corresponds to a pseudogene. The CDR3 is 10 residues long. The CDR3 nucleotides are TGTGCCAGACGTACGGGGGAGCAGTACTTC. This translates into CARRTGEQYF.

The V and J genes are TRBV5-4 and TRBJ2-3; 14 bases map to TRBD2. The V segment lost 4 bases and the J segment 5 bases; nucleotides outside the gene matches: 9. CDR1 and CDR2 (germline): SGHNT, YYREEE (reference sequence). The CDR3 contains 17 residues. In DNA form, the CDR3 reads TGTGCCAGCAGCCCCTATGGACTAGCGGGAGGAAGAGATACGCAGTATTTT. It yields the protein CASSPYGLAGGRDTQYF.

The chain is built from TRBV5-4 and TRBJ2-7; 9 bases are a match to TRBD1. V shed 4 bases, J shed 3 bases, and the junction held 5 bases outside the gene matches. This CDR3 region has 14 residues. The germline gives CDR1 SGHNT, CDR2 YYREEE (reference sequence). The CDR3 region has the DNA TGTGCCAGCAGCCGCCGGGACAGGGTCTACGAGCAGTACTTC. This encodes CASSRRDRVYEQYF.

Note on this clone: This sequence is one base from a far larger clone and is likely a read error. The chain is built from TRBV6-1 and TRBJ2-7, with D perhaps matching TRBD1 (6 bases). V gave up 2 bases and J gave up 3 bases, with 14 bases separating them. Germline assignment: CDR1 MNHNS and CDR2 SASEGT. This CDR3 is built from 15 residues. This CDR3 is CASSETLGGSYEQYF. CDR3 in DNA: TGTGCCAGCAGTGAAACCCTAGGGGGTAGCTACGAGCAGTACTTC.

J is TRBJ1-5 and V is TRBV21-1; no DNA check was done on the table's D call, TRBD1. TRBV21-1 represents a pseudogene. The CDR3 runs 15 residues. In DNA, the CDR3 is TGTGCCAGCAGCAAAAATAAGGGGTGCAATCAGCCCCAGCATTTT. It translates to CASSKNKGCNQPQHF.

CDR3 sequence reads: CASSLWREKLFF. In DNA form, the CDR3 reads TGTGCCAGCAGCTTATGGAGGGAAAAACTGTTTTTT. The chain is built from TRBV7-9 and TRBJ1-4, with no clear D. CDR1 is SEHNR and CDR2 is FQNEAQ in the germline V gene (reference sequence). This CDR3 comprises 12 residues. V shed 2 bases and J shed 8 bases, with 6 bases lying between them.

This clone was picked up a small number of times. The rearrangement links TRBV27 to TRBJ2-5, with a tentative D call TRBD1 (6 bases). V was pared by 5 bases and J by 7 bases, with 20 bases between. CDR3 length equals 15 residues. Germline V gene sequence: CDR1 MNHEY, CDR2 SMNVEV (reference sequence). The CDR3 is CASSPGRARGGTQYF. In DNA, the CDR3 is TGTGCCAGCAGTCCCGGCCGGGCGCGAGGGGGGACCCAGTACTTC.

The chain has TRBV7-6 and TRBJ2-7, with D perhaps assigned TRBD1 or TRBD2 (6 bases each). The CDR3 has 14 amino acids. The V and J ends lost 1 base and 7 bases respectively, with 14 bases between them. Looked up from germline, CDR1 is SGHVS and CDR2 is FNYEAQ. The CDR3 loop reads CASSLETGAGEQYF. DNA for the CDR3: TGTGCCAGCAGCTTAGAAACGGGGGCGGGTGAGCAGTACTTC.

The chain is built from TRBV11-3 and TRBJ2-3; 9 bases are shared with TRBD2. The CDR3 is 15 amino acids. J lost 6 bases, V lost 5 bases, and 9 bases had no gene match. Germline assignment: CDR1 SGHNT and CDR2 YENEEA. The CDR3 DNA is TGTGCCAGCAGCCGGGGACTAGCAACGGGGGATACGCAGTATTTT. Amino acid sequence: CASSRGLATGDTQYF.

The V call is TRBV4-2, the J call TRBJ1-3; D is ambiguous. Germline V gene lookup returns CDR1 LGHNA and CDR2 YNFKEQ. CDR3 length: 18 residues. V lost 0 bases and J 0 bases, leaving 15 bases between the germline ends. The CDR3 DNA is TGTGCCAGCAGCCAAGACCCGGCCAGCCGGGGCTCTGGAAACACCATATATTTT. It is translated as CASSQDPASRGSGNTIYF.

This clone was observed once. This chain links TRBV28 with TRBJ2-1, with D perhaps matching TRBD2 (5 bases). CDR1 is MDHEN, CDR2 SYDVKM, per germline. Trimming shortened V by 4 bases and J by 5 bases, and 18 bases separated the two germline ends. The CDR3 is 16 residues long. CDR3 nucleotides: TGTGCCAGCAGTTCCCTATTTGGGGAGAAGCACAATGAGCAGTTCTTC. It is translated as CASSSLFGEKHNEQFF.

The chain recombines TRBV29-1 with TRBJ1-5; 9 positions agree with TRBD1. The junction had 10 bases not matched to a gene; V was cut back by 0 bases and J by 1 base. The CDR3 length is 18 residues. Per germline, CDR1 SQVTM and CDR2 ANQGSEA. The CDR3 sequence is CSVEDPLQGARSNQPQHF. The CDR3 DNA follows: TGCAGCGTTGAAGATCCACTACAGGGGGCGCGGAGCAATCAGCCCCAGCATTTT.

This sequence joins TRBV28 and TRBJ1-5; D uncertain. The CDR3 extends over 14 amino acids. Between the trimmed V and J ends, which lost 7 bases and 0 bases, there was a span of 10 bases. The germline V gene has CDR1 MDHEN and CDR2 SYDVKM. CDR3 region: CASKNTDSNQPQHF. CDR3 nucleotides: TGTGCCAGCAAGAACACCGATAGCAATCAGCCCCAGCATTTT.

The CDR3: CASSQDGRADTQYF. The CDR3 nucleotides are TGCGCCAGCAGCCAAGACGGGAGGGCTGATACGCAGTATTTT. The rearrangement uses TRBV4-3 and TRBJ2-3; 8 bases match TRBD2. Per germline, CDR1 LGHNA and CDR2 YSLEER. The CDR3 contains 14 residues. The trim removed 0 bases at V and 6 bases at J, leaving 2 bases unmatched.

CDR3 loop: CASSSDAPSTDTQYF. DNA for the CDR3: TGTGCCAGCAGTTCGGACGCCCCTAGCACAGATACGCAGTATTTT. The rearrangement links TRBV6-1 to TRBJ2-3, with unresolved D. The CDR3 loop spans 15 amino acids. Between the trimmed V and J ends, which lost 5 bases and 0 bases, there was a span of 12 bases. Germline values: CDR1 MNHNS, CDR2 SASEGT.

The chain combines TRBV30 with TRBJ1-2; 10 positions match TRBD1. The CDR3 extends over 17 amino acids. Trimming at V came to 4 bases and at J to 0 bases, leaving 11 bases not matched to a gene. The germline gives CDR1 GTSNPN, CDR2 SVGIG (reference sequence). The CDR3 here is CAWNTEGQGKANYGYTF. The CDR3 DNA is TGTGCCTGGAACACCGAGGGACAGGGGAAAGCTAACTATGGCTACACCTTC.

The chain has TRBV5-5 and TRBJ2-2, with 8 bases lining up with TRBD2. Losses at the gene ends were 2 bases for V and 5 bases for J; bases not matched to a gene: 14. The germline V gene has CDR1 SGHKS and CDR2 YYEKEE (reference sequence). The CDR3 consists of 18 residues. The CDR3 loop is CASSLATSGPTGTGELFF. CDR3 bases: TGTGCCAGCAGCTTAGCCACTAGCGGACCTACGGGTACCGGGGAGCTGTTTTTT.

This clone was seen a few times. The chain is built from TRBV6-1 and TRBJ2-2, with 8 positions matching TRBD2. With V trimmed by 4 bases and J by 4 bases, 8 bases remained unmatched. The germline V gene encodes CDR1 MNHNS and CDR2 SASEGT. The CDR3 is 16 amino acids. The CDR3 DNA is TGTGCCAGCAGTGGGATAGCGGGAAGGGGCACCGGGGAGCTGTTTTTT. Translation gives CASSGIAGRGTGELFF.

Details on this clone: At one end, the junction sequence differs from germline, possibly due to a read error. The J gene is TRBJ2-5, the V gene TRBV7-7; D gene unclear. This CDR3 contains 13 residues. CDR1 SSHAT and CDR2 FNYEAQ come from the germline V gene (reference sequence). CDR3 DNA: TGTGCTAGCAGCCGTGCAGTGGGAGAGACCCAGTACTTC. Encoded protein: CASSRAVGETQYF.